These T cell receptor beta chains were read from a single sample in a study of blood T cell repertoires in COVID-19. Sequencing used immunoSEQ multiplex PCR; TCRdb keeps in-frame clones, though not all of them. The sample includes hundreds of thousands of clones, 85% to 90% of them seen just once. Input material: peripheral blood. Receptor source: a woman in her 30s with COVID-19, enrolled during active disease. CDR3s include the opening cysteine and the closing phenylalanine or tryptophan. The D gene is left open where the match is weak. Only part of the rows carry a size: once, few, many, or a class if the clone is expanded.

>few|TRBJ1-4|TRBV7-9|NA
TGTGCCAGCAGCCGGACTGGGGGGTCTAATGAAAAACTGTTTTTT
CASSRTGGSNEKLFF
>NA|TRBJ2-5|TRBV4-1|NA
TGCGCCAGCAGCCAAACCGGGGAAGAGACCCAGTACTTC
CASSQTGEETQYF
>NA|TRBJ2-1|TRBV2|TRBD2
TGTGCCAGCAGGAACTCCGGGACTAGCAATGAGCAGTTCTTC
CASRNSGTSNEQFF
>NA|TRBJ2-1|TRBV10-3|TRBD2
TGTGCCATCAGTGAGGGTTCGGGGGCGGGAGGTTCCTACAATGAGCAGTTCTTC
CAISEGSGAGGSYNEQFF
>NA|TRBJ2-3|TRBV6-5|NA
TGTGCCAGCAGCCTGGACAGCCTCGCCACAGATACGCAGTATTTT
CASSLDSLATDTQYF
>once|TRBJ2-1|TRBV28|TRBD2
TGTGCCAGCAGACCTAGCGGGTCAAGTCCGTTTGAGCAGTTCTTC
CASRPSGSSPFEQFF
>once|TRBJ2-2|TRBV28|NA
TGTGCCAGCCCGACGGGAAAGAAGAACACCGGGGAGCTGTTTTTT
CASPTGKKNTGELFF
>NA|TRBJ2-3|TRBV30|NA
TGTGCCTGGATCTTGGGGAGCGGGACAGATACGCAGTATTTT
CAWILGSGTDTQYF
>NA|TRBJ1-2|TRBV6-6|NA
TGTGCCAGCAGTCCCAGGTCAGCTAACTATGGCTACACCTTC
CASSPRSANYGYTF
>NA|TRBJ1-6|TRBV9|TRBD1
TGTGCCAGCAGCGTAGAAACAGGGGGGTATTCACCCCTCCACTTT
CASSVETGGYSPLHF
>NA|TRBJ1-1|TRBV2|NA
TGTGCCAGCAGGATTGACAGTACCCTGACCGCTTTCTTT
CASRIDSTLTAFF
>NA|TRBJ2-7|TRBV24-1|TRBD1
TGTGCCACCAGTGACCATCACAACCTTATGGACAGGGGATGTGACGAGCAGTACTTC
CATSDHHNLMDRGCDEQYF
>NA|TRBJ2-7|TRBV6-5|NA
TGTGCCAGCAGCTGGGACACTGGCTCCTACGAGCAGTACTTC
CASSWDTGSYEQYF
>NA|TRBJ2-7|TRBV10-3|TRBD1
TGTGCCATAGGGGGACAGACCTACGAGCAGTACTTC
CAIGGQTYEQYF
>NA|TRBJ1-4|TRBV28|NA
TGTGCCAGCCGGCCCCGGGGGGGGCCGAATGAAAAACTGTTTTTT
CASRPRGGPNEKLFF
>NA|TRBJ1-2|TRBV19|NA
TGTGCCAGTAGTATCGGGACACCTTTCAACTATGGCTACACCTTC
CASSIGTPFNYGYTF
>NA|TRBJ1-5|TRBV19|TRBD1
TGTGCCAGTAGTATCGGGACAGGCAATCAGCCCCAGCATTTT
CASSIGTGNQPQHF
>NA|TRBJ2-2|TRBV18|TRBD2
TGTGCCAGCTCACCACCCCGGGGGGCCGGGGAGCTGTTTTTT
CASSPPRGAGELFF
>NA|TRBJ1-4|TRBV7-9|NA
TGTGCCAGCAGCTTAAATCGCGGTGAAAAACTGTTTTTT
CASSLNRGEKLFF
>NA|TRBJ2-1|TRBV5-1|TRBD2
TGCGCCAGCAGCGTTTGGACTAGCTACAATGAGCAGTTCTTC
CASSVWTSYNEQFF
>NA|TRBJ1-4|TRBV19|TRBD1
TGTGCCAGTAGCAGGACAGGGGATGAAAAACTGTTTTTT
CASSRTGDEKLFF
>NA|TRBJ2-7|TRBV28|NA
TGTGCCAGCAGTTTCTCGGGGGCGGGAGTCTCCTACGAGCAGTACTTC
CASSFSGAGVSYEQYF
>NA|TRBJ2-4|TRBV7-8|TRBD1
TGTGCCAGCAGTTATCGACAGGGGGCGGACATTCAGTACTTC
CASSYRQGADIQYF
>NA|TRBJ1-3|TRBV5-1|NA
TGCGCCAGCAGCTTGGCGGGGATCAGCTCTGGAAACACCATATATTTT
CASSLAGISSGNTIYF
>NA|TRBJ2-5|TRBV29-1|NA
TGCAGCGTTGAAGGTTTACAGGGTGGCGTGACCCAGTACTTC
CSVEGLQGGVTQYF
>once|TRBJ1-3|TRBV12-3/TRBV12-4|NA
TGTGCCAGCAGTTTAGTGGGGGCAAACACCATATATTTT
CASSLVGANTIYF
>once|TRBJ1-5|TRBV4-1|TRBD1
TGCGCCAGCAGCCCTCGACAGGGGAATCAGCCCCAGCATTTT
CASSPRQGNQPQHF
>once|TRBJ2-7|TRBV18|TRBD2
TGTGCCAGCTCACCACCGGGACTAGCGGACAACGAGCAGTACTTC
CASSPPGLADNEQYF
>NA|TRBJ2-6|TRBV2|TRBD1
TGTGCCAGCGGGGAACAATGGGATTGGGGACAGGGGGCCTCTGGGGCCAACGTCCTGACTTTC
CASGEQWDWGQGASGANVLTF